This paragraph covers one TCR beta chain sequence. TCRdb itself ran the 5' RACE reads through MiXCR, one entry per CDR3 protein. The repertoire holds 200,000 to 300,000 distinct CDR3 sequences, with about 7% as singletons. The data were obtained in a study of identical twins. Every sampled donor was Caucasian and healthy. The CDR3 sequence is 15 residues long. Trimming pared 6 bases from V and 4 bases from J, leaving 18 bases between. Germline loops: CDR1 SGHTA, CDR2 FQGNSA. The data were also submitted as part of a second study, on yellow fever vaccine responses in identical twins.

The sequence was obtained from a woman between 18 and 29 years old in good health. Sequenced input: memory (CD45RO+) T cells sorted from blood. V and J are TRBV7-2 and TRBJ1-1; a weak D match, TRBD1 (5 bases). CDR3 coding DNA: TGTGCCAGCAGGAAGGGGTGGCATCAGGGCACTGAAGCTTTCTTT. Translation: CASRKGWHQGTEAFF. Using reference TRBV7-2 and TRBJ1-1 for the parts outside the CDR3, the full variable domain is GAGVSQSPSNKVTEKGKDVELRCDPISGHTALYWYRQSLGQGLEFLIYFQGNSAPDKSGLPSDRFSAERTGGSVSTLTIQRTQQEDSAVYLCASRKGWHQGTEAFFGQGTRLTVV.